Listed here is a single TCR beta chain. Through a sample-barcoded 5' primer and a J-beta primer mix, a second PCR was run for 7 to 11 cycles. Each CDR3 protein is one row after TCRdb ran MiXCR on the 5' RACE reads. There are roughly 800,000 distinct CDR3 sequences in the sample; more than 45% occur only once, and over 20% lies in the top ten. These data originate in a study of blood T cells in healthy people across ages. Sequenced input: blood. The receptor comes from a man under 40 in good health.

The CDR3 protein is CSARDVSGRAHEQFF. CDR3 DNA: TGCAGTGCTAGAGATGTTAGCGGGAGGGCCCATGAGCAGTTCTTC. The genes are TRBV20-1 and TRBJ2-1; 11 nucleotides match TRBD2. The CDR3 loop spans 15 amino acids. Unmatched junction bases numbered 6, after V lost 0 bases and J lost 8 bases. The germline gives CDR1 DFQATT, CDR2 SNEGSKA (reference sequence).